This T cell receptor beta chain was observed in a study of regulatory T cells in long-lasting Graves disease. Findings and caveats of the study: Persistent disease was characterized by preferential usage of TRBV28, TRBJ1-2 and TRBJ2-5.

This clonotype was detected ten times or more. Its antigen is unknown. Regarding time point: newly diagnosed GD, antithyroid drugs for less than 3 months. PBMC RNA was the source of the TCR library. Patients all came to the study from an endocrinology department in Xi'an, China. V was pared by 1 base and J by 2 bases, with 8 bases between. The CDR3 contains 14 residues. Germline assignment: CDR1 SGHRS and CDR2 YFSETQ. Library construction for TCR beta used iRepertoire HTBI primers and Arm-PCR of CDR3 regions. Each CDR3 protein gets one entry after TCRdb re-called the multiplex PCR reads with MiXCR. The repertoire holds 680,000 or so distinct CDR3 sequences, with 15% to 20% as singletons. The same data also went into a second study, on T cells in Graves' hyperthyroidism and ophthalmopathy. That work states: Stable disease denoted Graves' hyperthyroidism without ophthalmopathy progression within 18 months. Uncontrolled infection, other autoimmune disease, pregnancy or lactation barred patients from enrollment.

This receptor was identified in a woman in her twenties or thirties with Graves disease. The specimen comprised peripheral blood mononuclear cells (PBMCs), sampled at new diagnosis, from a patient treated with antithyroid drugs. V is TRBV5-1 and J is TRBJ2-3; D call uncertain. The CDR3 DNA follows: TGCGCCAGCAGCTTGATTCAGTCCACAGATACGCAGTATTTT. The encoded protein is CASSLIQSTDTQYF.